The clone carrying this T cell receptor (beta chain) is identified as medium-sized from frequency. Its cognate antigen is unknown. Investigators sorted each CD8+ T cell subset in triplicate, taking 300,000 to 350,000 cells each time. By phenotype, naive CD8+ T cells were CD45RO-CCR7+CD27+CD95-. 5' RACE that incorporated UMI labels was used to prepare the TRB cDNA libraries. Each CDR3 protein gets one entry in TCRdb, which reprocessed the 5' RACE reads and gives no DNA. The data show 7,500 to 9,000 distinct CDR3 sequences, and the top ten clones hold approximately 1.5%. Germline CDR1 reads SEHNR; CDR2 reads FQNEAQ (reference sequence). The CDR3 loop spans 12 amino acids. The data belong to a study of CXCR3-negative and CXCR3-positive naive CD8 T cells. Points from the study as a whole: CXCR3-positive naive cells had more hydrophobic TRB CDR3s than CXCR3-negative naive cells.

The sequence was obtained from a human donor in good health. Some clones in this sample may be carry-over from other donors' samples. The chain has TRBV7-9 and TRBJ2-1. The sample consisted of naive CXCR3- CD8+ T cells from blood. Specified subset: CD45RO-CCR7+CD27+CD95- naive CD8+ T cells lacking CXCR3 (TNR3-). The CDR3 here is CASCLGWDEQFF.